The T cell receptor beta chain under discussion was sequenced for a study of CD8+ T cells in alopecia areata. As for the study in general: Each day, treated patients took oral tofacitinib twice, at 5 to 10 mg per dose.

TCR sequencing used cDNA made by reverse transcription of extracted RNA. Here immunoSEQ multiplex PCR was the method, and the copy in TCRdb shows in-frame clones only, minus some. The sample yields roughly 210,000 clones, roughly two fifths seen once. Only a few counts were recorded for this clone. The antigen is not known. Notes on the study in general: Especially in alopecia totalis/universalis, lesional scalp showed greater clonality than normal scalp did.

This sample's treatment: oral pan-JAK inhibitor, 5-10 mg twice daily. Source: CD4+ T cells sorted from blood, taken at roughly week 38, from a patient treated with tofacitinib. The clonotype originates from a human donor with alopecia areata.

CDR3 nucleotide sequence: TGCGCCAGCAGCGATTCCGGGACTAGCGGGAGGCGTTCCTACGAGCAGTACTTC. It specifies CASSDSGTSGRRSYEQYF. The chain joins TRBV5-1 to TRBJ2-7, with 15 bases lining up with TRBD2. The CDR3 loop spans 18 amino acids. After removal of 4 bases from V and 1 base from J, the junction contained 9 bases not matched to a gene. The germline V gene encodes CDR1 SGHRS and CDR2 YFSETQ.